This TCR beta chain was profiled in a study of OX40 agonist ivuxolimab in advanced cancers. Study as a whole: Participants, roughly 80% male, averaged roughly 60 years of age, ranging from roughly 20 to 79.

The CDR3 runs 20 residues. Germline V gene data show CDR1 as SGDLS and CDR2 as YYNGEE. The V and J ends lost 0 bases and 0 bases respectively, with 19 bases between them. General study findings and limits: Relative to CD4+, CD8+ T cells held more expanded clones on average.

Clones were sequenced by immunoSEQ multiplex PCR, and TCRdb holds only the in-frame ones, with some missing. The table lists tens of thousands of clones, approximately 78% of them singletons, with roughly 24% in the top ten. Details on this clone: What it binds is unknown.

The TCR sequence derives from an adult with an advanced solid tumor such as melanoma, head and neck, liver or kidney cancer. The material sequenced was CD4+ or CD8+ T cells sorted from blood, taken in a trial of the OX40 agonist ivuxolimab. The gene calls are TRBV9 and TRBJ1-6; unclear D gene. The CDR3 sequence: CASSVAKDPGTSSYNSPLHF. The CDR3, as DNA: TGTGCCAGCAGCGTAGCAAAAGACCCAGGAACCAGCTCCTATAATTCACCCCTCCACTTT.